This T cell receptor beta chain appears in the sequencing data of a study of blood T cell repertoires in COVID-19. CDR1 and CDR2 (germline): SGHAT, FQDESV (reference sequence). This CDR3 is 15 amino acids long. The V gene end was trimmed by 5 bases and the J gene end by 2 bases; junction bases not matched to a gene: 8. Measured with immunoSEQ multiplex PCR; TCRdb has only the in-frame clones, and not every one. The sample lists 30,000 to 40,000 clones; about 85% were seen once. The clonotype originates from a woman in her sixties or seventies with active COVID-19. The sequenced sample was peripheral blood. The V and J genes are TRBV11-1 and TRBJ2-5, with 7 bases identical to TRBD2. The CDR3, as DNA: TGTGCCAGCAGCCTCGCTGTGGGAGGGCAAGAGACCCAGTACTTC. Translating gives CASSLAVGGQETQYF.